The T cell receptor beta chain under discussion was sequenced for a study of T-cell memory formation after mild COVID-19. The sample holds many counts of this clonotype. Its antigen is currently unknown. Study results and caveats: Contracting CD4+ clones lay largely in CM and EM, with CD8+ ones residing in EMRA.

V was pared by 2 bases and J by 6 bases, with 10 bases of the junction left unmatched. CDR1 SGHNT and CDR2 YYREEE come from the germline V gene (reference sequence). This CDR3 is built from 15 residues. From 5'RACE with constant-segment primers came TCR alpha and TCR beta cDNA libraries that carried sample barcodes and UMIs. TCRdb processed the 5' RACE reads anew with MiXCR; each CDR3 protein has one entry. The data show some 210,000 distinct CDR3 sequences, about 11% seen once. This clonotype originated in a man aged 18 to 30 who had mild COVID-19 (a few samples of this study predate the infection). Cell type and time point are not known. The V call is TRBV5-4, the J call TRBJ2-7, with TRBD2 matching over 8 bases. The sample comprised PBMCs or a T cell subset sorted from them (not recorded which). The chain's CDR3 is CASSLHPGTRGEQYV. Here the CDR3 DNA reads TGTGCCAGCAGCTTACATCCCGGGACTAGAGGCGAGCAGTACGTC.